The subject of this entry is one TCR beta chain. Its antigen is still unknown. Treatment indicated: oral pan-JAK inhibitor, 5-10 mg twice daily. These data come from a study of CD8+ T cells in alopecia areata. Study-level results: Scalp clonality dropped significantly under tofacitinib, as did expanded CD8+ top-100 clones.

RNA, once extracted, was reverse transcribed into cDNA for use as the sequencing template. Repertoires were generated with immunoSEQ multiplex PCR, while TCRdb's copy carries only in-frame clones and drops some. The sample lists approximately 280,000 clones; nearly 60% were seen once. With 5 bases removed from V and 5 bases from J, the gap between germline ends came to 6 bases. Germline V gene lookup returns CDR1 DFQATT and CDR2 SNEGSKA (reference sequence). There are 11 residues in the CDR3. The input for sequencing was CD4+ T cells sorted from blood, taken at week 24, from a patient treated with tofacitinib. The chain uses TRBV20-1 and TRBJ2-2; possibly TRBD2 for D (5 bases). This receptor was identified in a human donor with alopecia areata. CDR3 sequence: CSAERTGELFF. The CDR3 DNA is TGCAGTGCTGAGCGGACCGGGGAGCTGTTTTTT.